Below, 3 T cell receptor beta chains from the same sample are listed, as sequenced in a study of identical twins. Using its own MiXCR run on the 5' RACE reads, TCRdb lists one record per CDR3 protein. In the table there are some 1,700,000 distinct CDR3 sequences, around 29% of which are singletons. The source material was cord blood. The receptor set was obtained from a newborn girl in good health.

The chain combines TRBV4-2 with TRBJ2-1; 10 bases align to TRBD2. CDR3 length equals 22 residues. Germline V gene lookup returns CDR1 LGHNA and CDR2 YNFKEQ. V lost 8 bases, J lost 7 bases, and 32 bases stayed unmatched. The CDR3 region has the DNA TGTGCCAGCGGGACCATCAACAGGGTAGGGCTAGCGGGAGCCTATCATCCTAATGAGCAGTTCTTC. This gives the protein CASGTINRVGLAGAYHPNEQFF.

The count of this clonotype is one. The genes are TRBV4-1 and TRBJ2-2; 7 bases align to TRBD2. From germline, CDR1 is MGHRA and CDR2 YSYEKL. J gave up 2 bases and V 0 bases, and 9 bases lay outside the gene matches. This CDR3 is built from 18 residues. The CDR3: CASSQDVETSANTGELFF. CDR3 in DNA: TGCGCCAGCAGCCAAGACGTAGAAACTAGCGCTAACACCGGGGAGCTGTTTTTT.

This clonotype was counted between two and nine times. This CDR3 is CASSELTGRNTEAFF. The CDR3 coding sequence is TGTGCCAGCAGTGAACTGACAGGCCGAAACACTGAAGCTTTCTTT. The gene calls are TRBV25-1 and TRBJ1-1; maybe TRBD1 (6 bases). Germline lookup yields CDR1 MGHDK and CDR2 SYGVNS. Trimming cost V 2 bases and J 2 bases, with 12 bases left between them. The length of the CDR3 is 15 residues.